This TCR beta chain emerged from a study of blood T cells in healthy people across ages. General study findings and limits: A roughly linear age-dependent decrease characterized TCR beta diversity per million T cells.

Notes on this clonotype: Antigen specificity is unknown.

The V and J ends lost 4 bases and 5 bases, in that order; junction bases with no gene match: 6. The CDR3 is 14 amino acids. The authors ran a second PCR of about 6 to 11 cycles using a sample-barcoded 5' primer and a J-beta primer mix. The template-switch adaptor was a 5' adaptor with 12 random nucleotides. It tagged each cDNA molecule. Via MiXCR, TCRdb re-called the 5' RACE reads, giving one row per CDR3 protein. Seen here are roughly 900,000 distinct CDR3 sequences, roughly 50% observed once, and the top ten hold 13%. The sequenced sample was blood. The clonotype comes from a man aged 25 to 40 in good health. The chain links TRBV12-3 or TRBV12-4 to TRBJ1-2; TRBD1 agrees at 8 bases. In DNA, the CDR3 is TGTGCCAGCAGTTGGACAGGGACGCCGTATGGCTACACCTTC. It specifies CASSWTGTPYGYTF.